A single sample is the source of the 4 T cell receptor beta chains below, sequenced in a study of T cell repertoires in cytomegalovirus infection. MiXCR was run by TCRdb on the reads, yielding one entry per CDR3 protein. The table includes about 920,000 distinct CDR3 sequences, around 30% detected once. Their antigens remain unidentified. Sequenced here: cultured CD8+ T cells from PBMCs, sampled from culture after CMV antigen stimulation. The source is a human donor in good health (CMV status not recorded). Some clones in this sample may be carry-over from other donors' samples.

This clonotype was seen a handful of times. The rearrangement links TRBV9 to TRBJ2-1; D is possibly TRBD1 (5 bases). The CDR3 is made up of 18 amino acids. Germline V gene lookup returns CDR1 SGDLS and CDR2 YYNGEE. V lost 3 bases and J 0 bases, leaving 19 bases between the germline ends. The DNA for the CDR3 is TGTGCCAGCAGCGCAAACAAAGGGGCAGCGAGCTCCTACAATGAGCAGTTCTTC. Translation gives CASSANKGAASSYNEQFF.

The chain links TRBV6-5 to TRBJ1-2; the D is unclear. This CDR3 spans 14 amino acids. Trimming pared 0 bases from V and 4 bases from J, leaving 9 bases between. CDR1 is MNHEY and CDR2 is SVGAGI in the germline V gene. CDR3 sequence reads: CASSYSFGVYGYTF. The CDR3 DNA reads as TGTGCCAGCAGTTACTCGTTTGGCGTCTATGGCTACACCTTC.

In its sample, this clonotype was seen many times. The chain carries TRBV7-2 and TRBJ2-1; 8 nucleotides line up with TRBD2. CDR3 length: 15 amino acids. V lost 5 bases to trimming and J lost 1 base; unmatched junction nucleotides: 4. The germline CDR1 and CDR2 sequences are SGHTA and FQGNSA. CDR3 amino acids: CASSRVAGSYNEQFF. The CDR3, as DNA: TGTGCCAGCAGCCGGGTAGCGGGATCCTACAATGAGCAGTTCTTC.

This clonotype has only a few counts. The chain uses TRBV2 and TRBJ1-2; D is unresolved. From germline, CDR1 is SNHLY and CDR2 FYNNEI. The V and J ends lost 1 base and 0 bases respectively, with 9 bases between them. The CDR3 sequence is 15 residues long. CDR3 bases: TGTGCCAGCAGTGAAGTGGCGGCAGCTAACTATGGCTACACCTTC. It specifies CASSEVAAANYGYTF.